This T cell receptor beta chain was identified during a study of OX40 agonist ivuxolimab in advanced cancers. Concerning the study at large: Ivuxolimab was an agonistic, fully human IgG2 monoclonal antibody directed against OX40 (CD134), a costimulatory receptor. A male proportion of roughly 80% and a mean age of around 60 years, ranging from about 23 to 90, were recorded for the dose-escalation cohort. Among the roughly 52 dose-escalation patients, approximately 20 had hepatocellular carcinoma, 15 or so melanoma, 9 renal cell carcinoma and 9 head and neck cancer. The paper covers the monotherapy dose-escalation part of the phase I ivuxolimab trial, which included N = 52 patients. Patients were allowed to have had prior anti-PD-1, anti-PD-L1 or anti-CTLA-4 therapy, and more than 35% of the dose-escalation patients had been treated with checkpoint inhibitors. Partial responses were achieved by three dose-escalation patients, of whom one had hepatocellular carcinoma and two had cutaneous melanoma. The point of sequencing TCRbeta in the periphery was to test whether ivuxolimab changed TCR sequence diversity and drove clonal T-cell expansion. Intravenous ivuxolimab was administered to patients every 2 weeks at six dose levels: 0.01, 0.1, 0.3, 1.5, 3 and 10 mg/kg. On the study overall, not on this receptor specifically: In partial responders in the 0.1-3.0 mg/kg groups, normalized peripheral clonal expansion was found to be among the lowest, especially among CD8+ T cells. Low levels of normalized T-cell clonal expansion were also seen in some nonresponding patients. At doses of 0.1 to 3.0 mg/kg, clonal expansion of both CD4+ and CD8+ T cells in blood was seen between baseline and week 6. After ivuxolimab, more expanded clones were found on average in CD8+ T cells than in CD4+ T cells. Antigen specificity was not determined for the clonally expanded peripheral T cells.

Genomic DNA was extracted from sorted cells for sequencing of the TCRbeta CDR3 region. The immunoSEQ Assay was used to sequence the TCRbeta CDR3 regions. Entries here come from immuneACCESS through TCRdb and include only in-frame sequences with V and J called. Some clones fail to appear in such tables; in the studies checked, an unresolved V gene covers under half of the shortfall, and the cause of the remainder is unknown. Here the sample has about 100,000 clones; 85% to 95% occur a single time. The ten largest clones capture 0.54% of the sample. Regarding this clone: Its antigen is still unknown. Base qualities are not at hand, and no much larger clone is one base apart.

The CDR3 numbers 12 residues from cysteine through phenylalanine. Left in the record is the CDR3 DNA by itself, 36 bases read in frame from the first base. Taken from the germline V gene, the CDR1 and CDR2 loops are SGHTA and FQGNSA. V lost 4 bases and J lost 6 bases; the stretch between them is 9 bases long. Patients with autoimmune disease history or receiving systemic immunosuppression were excluded from the trial. Peripheral blood for TCR sequencing was drawn from every dose cohort at baseline, at cycle 4 day 1 and at cycle 7 day 1. Samples came from an open-label, multicenter, first-in-human phase I dose-escalation trial of ivuxolimab. Adults with locally advanced or metastatic head and neck squamous cell, hepatocellular, melanoma or renal cell carcinoma were enrolled in the trial. Before TCR sequencing, CD4+ and CD8+ T cells were separately sorted from peripheral blood.

The sequence was obtained from an adult with an advanced solid tumor such as melanoma, head and neck, liver or kidney cancer. The V and J genes are TRBV7-2 and TRBJ2-5; the D segment cannot be called with confidence. Material: CD4+ or CD8+ T cells sorted from blood, obtained in a trial of the OX40 agonist ivuxolimab. DNA sequence: TGTGCCAGCAGCTCCCCCGGGCAGACCCAGTACTTC. Protein translation: CASSSPGQTQYF.